This T cell receptor beta chain was observed in a study of blood T cell repertoires in COVID-19. The overall study: T cells, B-cell-depleted T cells, or PBMCs supplied cDNA or gDNA.

Some clones are missing from TCRdb's copy, which holds only in-frame ones; the method was immunoSEQ multiplex PCR. Of tens of thousands of clones in the sample, approximately 86% were seen once. This clone was seen just once. Germline CDR1 SGHRS, CDR2 YFSETQ. The CDR3 runs 16 residues. Trimming took off 3 bases at V and 6 bases at J, with 19 bases between the two ends. The rearrangement joins TRBV5-1 to TRBJ2-1; weak D call: TRBD2 (6 bases). The sequenced material came from peripheral blood. This TCR derives from a man between 65 and 85 years old with acute or convalescent COVID-19. CDR3 protein: CASSWTQGMGLNEQFF. For the CDR3, the DNA is TGCGCCAGCAGCTGGACCCAGGGAATGGGACTCAATGAGCAGTTCTTC.